Sequencing of this T cell receptor (beta chain) was carried out in a study of cytomegalovirus exposure and HLA in healthy donors. The study, taken as a whole, reports: The study put about 180 TCR beta chains on its list as cytomegalovirus-associated.

The CDR3 has 17 amino acids. Notes on this clone: Its antigen is not known.

The PCR employed 60 Vbeta primers together with 13 Jbeta primers. Assay used: immunoSEQ multiplex PCR; TCRdb lists only in-frame clones, some missing. The sample includes about 150,000 clones, 80% of them seen just once. V is TRBV21-1 and J is TRBJ2-1; TRBD2 is taken as the D call from the table, unchecked against the DNA. TRBV21-1 is marked as a pseudogene. The sequence was obtained from a woman aged 40 to 50 in good health and CMV-seropositive. The sample was PBMCs. For the CDR3, the DNA is TGTGCCAGCTCAAAAGGGGGGGAGGGGGTCTACTACAATGAGCAGTTCTTC. It is translated as CASSKGGEGVYYNEQFF.